This T cell receptor beta chain was sequenced for a study of T cell repertoires in cytomegalovirus infection. The germline gives CDR1 SGHVS, CDR2 FQNEAQ. V lost 8 bases to trimming and J lost 3 bases, with 16 bases between them. This CDR3 comprises 14 residues. This clonotype was recorded many times. TCRdb reprocessed the reads via MiXCR and lists one record per CDR3 protein. The table lists roughly 200,000 distinct CDR3 sequences, about a tenth of them singletons. This chain joins TRBV7-8 and TRBJ2-5; D is ambiguous. The sample comprised PBMCs. The clonotype was recovered from a human donor in good health (CMV status not recorded). Some clones in this sample may be carry-over from other donors' samples. The CDR3 spells CASSPPRTEETQYF. CDR3 DNA sequence: TGTGCCAGCTCGCCCCCACGGACGGAAGAGACCCAGTACTTC. The whole variable domain, filled in from reference TRBV7-8 and TRBJ2-5, reads GAGVSQSPRYKVAKRGQDVALRCDPISGHVSLFWYQQALGQGPEFLTYFQNEAQLDKSGLPSDRFFAERPEGSVSTLKIQRTQQEDSAVYLCASSPPRTEETQYFGPGTRLLVL.